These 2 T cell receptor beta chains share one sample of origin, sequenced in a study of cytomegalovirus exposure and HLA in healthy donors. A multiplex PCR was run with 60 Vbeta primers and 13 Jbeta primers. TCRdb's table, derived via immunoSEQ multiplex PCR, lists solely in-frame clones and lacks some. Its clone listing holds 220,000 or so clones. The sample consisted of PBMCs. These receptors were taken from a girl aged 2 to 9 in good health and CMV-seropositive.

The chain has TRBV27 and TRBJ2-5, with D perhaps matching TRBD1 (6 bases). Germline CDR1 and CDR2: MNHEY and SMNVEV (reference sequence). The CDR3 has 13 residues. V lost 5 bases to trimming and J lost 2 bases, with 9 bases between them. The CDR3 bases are TGTGCCAGCAGTGGACAGCTTCAAGAGACCCAGTACTTC. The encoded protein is CASSGQLQETQYF.

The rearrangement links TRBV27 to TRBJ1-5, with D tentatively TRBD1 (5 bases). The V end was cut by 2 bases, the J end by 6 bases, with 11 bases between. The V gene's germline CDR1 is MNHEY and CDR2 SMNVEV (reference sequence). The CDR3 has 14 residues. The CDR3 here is CASSLGGLSQPQHF. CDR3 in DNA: TGTGCCAGCAGTTTAGGGGGGTTAAGTCAGCCCCAGCATTTT.